Following are 11 T cell receptor beta chains from one sample sequenced in a study of T cell changes during pregnancy in multiple sclerosis. Clones were sequenced by immunoSEQ multiplex PCR, and TCRdb holds only the in-frame ones, with some missing. The sample contains about 68,000 clones, about 91% of which appear only once. The sequenced sample was peripheral blood, obtained in the second trimester of pregnancy. The receptors originated from a female donor in good health, enrolled as a control in a pregnancy study.

The chain employs TRBV28 and TRBJ1-2; 11 bases line up with TRBD1. V was clipped by 2 bases and J by 1 base; unmatched bases: 6. This CDR3 is built from 17 residues. The germline V gene has CDR1 MDHEN and CDR2 SYDVKM. CDR3 residues: CASSLLVGTGGNYGYTF. The CDR3 nucleotides read TGTGCCAGCAGTTTACTGGTGGGGACAGGGGGTAACTATGGCTACACCTTC.

This clone was counted only a few times. The chain is built from TRBV27 and TRBJ1-5, with TRBD1 as a possible D gene (6 bases). Germline CDR1 is MNHEY and CDR2 is SMNVEV (reference sequence). The germline V and J ends were trimmed by 0 bases and 4 bases, with 10 bases remaining between them. The CDR3 spans 15 residues. The CDR3 sequence: CASSLSGGSNQPQHF. In DNA, the CDR3 is TGTGCCAGCAGTTTATCAGGGGGTTCGAATCAGCCCCAGCATTTT.

The V and J genes are TRBV28 and TRBJ1-2; no clear D gene. Trimming left V 11 bases short and J 4 bases short, with 11 bases between. CDR3 length equals 11 residues. Germline CDR1 reads MDHEN; CDR2 reads SYDVKM. The chain's CDR3 is CAGRGFYGYTF. The CDR3 DNA follows: TGTGCCGGCCGCGGGTTCTATGGCTACACCTTC.

The gene calls are TRBV10-3 and TRBJ2-3, with D possibly being TRBD2 (6 bases). Looked up from germline, CDR1 is ENHRY and CDR2 is SYGVKD. V lost 4 bases and J lost 6, with 20 bases in between. CDR3 length: 16 amino acids. DNA of the CDR3: TGTGCCATCAGTGCCCCGCCGGGCGGGACTGGGGATACGCAGTATTTT. Its protein is CAISAPPGGTGDTQYF.

DNA for the CDR3: TGTGCCAGTAGGACAGGGAGTACGGGCAATCAGCCCCAGCATTTT. Translating it yields CASRTGSTGNQPQHF. This chain uses TRBV19 with TRBJ1-5; TRBD1 agrees at 7 bases. Germline lookup yields CDR1 LNHDA and CDR2 SQIVND (reference sequence). The CDR3 consists of 15 residues. Unmatched junction bases numbered 7, after V lost 6 bases and J lost 2 bases.

The genes are TRBV7-2 and TRBJ1-6; D may be TRBD1 (5 bases). V was clipped by 5 bases and J by 7 bases, with 12 bases between them. The CDR3 totals 14 residues. Germline CDR1 is SGHTA and CDR2 is FQGNSA. The CDR3 loop reads CASSHDSGNSPLHF. The CDR3 nucleotides are TGTGCCAGCAGCCACGACAGTGGAAATTCACCCCTCCACTTT.

The chain links TRBV7-9 to TRBJ2-3; the match to TRBD2 covers 8 bases. CDR3 length: 16 residues. The germline CDR1 and CDR2 sequences are SEHNR and FQNEAQ (reference sequence). The V gene end was trimmed by 6 bases and the J gene end by 2 bases; junction bases not matched to a gene: 10. This CDR3 is CASSPTRGGNTDTQYF. The CDR3 DNA sequence: TGTGCCAGCAGTCCAACCCGGGGGGGAAACACAGATACGCAGTATTTT. Full variable domain (missing parts from reference TRBV7-9 and TRBJ2-3): DTGVSQNPRHKITKRGQNVTFRCDPISEHNRLYWYRQTLGQGPEFLTYFQNEAQLEKSRLLSDRFSAERPKGSFSTLEIQRTEQGDSAMYLCASSPTRGGNTDTQYFGPGTRLTVL.

This CDR3 reads CASGLGNTEAFF. DNA for the CDR3: TGTGCTAGTGGACTAGGGAACACTGAAGCTTTCTTT. The gene calls are TRBV12-5 and TRBJ1-1, with unresolved D. The CDR3 spans 12 residues. The germline CDR1 and CDR2 sequences are LGHNT and FRNRAP. V was pared by 6 bases and J by 1 base, with 6 bases between.

The rearrangement joins TRBV11-2 to TRBJ2-7, with 9 bases aligning to TRBD1. The V segment lost 0 bases and the J segment 0 bases; nucleotides outside the gene matches: 6. CDR3 length: 17 residues. Germline V gene data show CDR1 as SGHAT and CDR2 as FQNNGV. CDR3 protein: CASSLDVGQGTSYEQYF. The CDR3 DNA is TGTGCCAGCAGCTTAGATGTCGGACAGGGGACCTCCTACGAGCAGTACTTC.

The genes are TRBV13 and TRBJ2-1; a weak D match, TRBD2 (7 bases). The germline gives CDR1 PRHDT, CDR2 FYEKMQ (reference sequence). Trimming removed 4 bases at V and 0 bases at J, with 19 bases between. There are 18 residues in the CDR3. Here the CDR3 DNA reads TGTGCCAGCAGCTCGTTAGGGGGGGGGCGGCCCTCCTACAATGAGCAGTTCTTC. It yields the protein CASSSLGGGRPSYNEQFF.

This chain links TRBV4-1 with TRBJ2-3; TRBD2 aligns across 11 bases. CDR1 and CDR2 (germline): MGHRA, YSYEKL. The CDR3 spans 16 residues. The junction had 6 bases not matched to a gene; V was cut back by 3 bases and J by 4 bases. As DNA, the CDR3 is TGCGCCAGCAGCCAGGGTAGCGGGAGGGGTGCAGATACGCAGTATTTT. It encodes CASSQGSGRGADTQYF.